A single sample gave rise to the 20 T cell receptor beta chains below, sequenced in a study of blood T cell repertoires in COVID-19. TCRdb keeps only in-frame clones here, not all; method: immunoSEQ multiplex PCR. The sample lists some 130,000 clones, around three quarters occurring once. The sequenced sample consisted of peripheral blood. The receptors originated from a woman of 80 years or more with acute or convalescent COVID-19.

This chain joins TRBV5-4 and TRBJ2-1; D possibly corresponds to TRBD1 (6 bases). Trimming stripped 3 bases from V and 6 bases from J, with 22 bases between. Germline values: CDR1 SGHNT, CDR2 YYREEE (reference sequence). The length of the CDR3 is 17 residues. The CDR3 here is CASSSGQSGSSGNEQFF. The DNA of the CDR3 is TGTGCCAGCAGCTCTGGACAGTCTGGATCTTCTGGCAATGAGCAGTTCTTC. Variable domain in full (rest from reference TRBV5-4 and TRBJ2-1): ETGVTQSPTHLIKTRGQQVTLRCSSQSGHNTVSWYQQALGQGPQFIFQYYREEENGRGNFPPRFSGLQFPNYSSELNVNALELDDSALYLCASSSGQSGSSGNEQFFGPGTRLTVL.

This clone turned up a few times. The chain employs TRBV19 and TRBJ2-7, with D maybe TRBD1 (6 bases). CDR1 is LNHDA, CDR2 SQIVND, per germline (reference sequence). The CDR3 runs to 16 residues. V lost 6 bases and J lost 0, with 18 bases in between. CDR3 DNA sequence: TGTGCCAGTAGACCATCGTGGACAGAGGTCTCCTACGAGCAGTACTTC. Its protein is CASRPSWTEVSYEQYF.

The chain couples TRBV30 to TRBJ2-3, with 7 bases identical to TRBD2. Per germline, CDR1 GTSNPN and CDR2 SVGIG (reference sequence). CDR3 length: 15 residues. V shed 0 bases, J shed 4 bases, and the junction held 7 bases outside the gene matches. DNA of the CDR3: TGTGCCTGGAGTGTCCTAGGCGGGAGATCAGATACGCAGTATTTT. Translation: CAWSVLGGRSDTQYF.

This chain uses TRBV5-1 with TRBJ2-3; TRBD2 matches at 11 bases. V lost 1 base, J lost 9 bases, and 7 bases stayed unmatched. The CDR3 runs 15 residues. Germline V lookup: CDR1 SGHRS, CDR2 YFSETQ. In nucleotides, the CDR3 is TGCGCCAGCAGCTTGAGAACTAGCGGGGGTTTGACGCAGTATTTT. This sequence encodes CASSLRTSGGLTQYF.

This sequence joins TRBV5-8 and TRBJ1-1; possible D gene TRBD1, 5 bases. In germline, CDR1 is SGHTS, CDR2 YDEGEE. This CDR3 spans 15 amino acids. Trimming removed 0 bases at V and 5 bases at J, with 14 bases between. This chain's CDR3 is CASSLGGRRRTEAFF. The DNA for the CDR3 is TGTGCCAGCAGCTTGGGGGGCAGGCGGAGAACTGAAGCTTTCTTT. The full variable domain, in which reference TRBV5-8 and TRBJ1-1 provide the parts outside the CDR3, is EAGVTQSPTHLIKTRGQQATLRCSPISGHTSVYWYQQALGLGLQFLLWYDEGEERNRGNFPPRFSGRQFPNYSSELNVNALELEDSALYLCASSLGGRRRTEAFFGQGTRLTVV.

This clone was observed a single time. The rearrangement uses TRBV11-2 and TRBJ2-5; 10 bases align to TRBD2. Germline V gene sequence: CDR1 SGHAT, CDR2 FQNNGV. This CDR3 region has 14 residues. The ends lost 5 bases at V and 4 bases at J; junction bases unmatched: 4. The CDR3 loop reads CASSLAGVGETQYF. The CDR3 DNA is TGTGCCAGCAGCCTAGCGGGAGTTGGAGAGACCCAGTACTTC.

The chain couples TRBV27 to TRBJ1-3, with 9 nucleotides matching TRBD1. The V gene end was trimmed by 5 bases and the J gene end by 0 bases; junction bases not matched to a gene: 8. The CDR3 extends over 17 amino acids. Germline V gene lookup returns CDR1 MNHEY and CDR2 SMNVEV (reference sequence). The DNA of the CDR3 is TGTGCCAGCAGTCCCTGGACAGGGGAAGTCTCTGGAAACACCATATATTTT. It translates to CASSPWTGEVSGNTIYF.

This rearrangement joins TRBV6-5 to TRBJ2-1, with TRBD2 identical over 9 bases. V lost 8 bases to trimming and J lost 4 bases; unmatched junction nucleotides: 6. This CDR3 spans 14 amino acids. Germline-derived CDR1 and CDR2 are MNHEY and SVGAGI. This CDR3 reads CASGRREGYNEQFF. CDR3 DNA: TGTGCCAGCGGTCGGCGGGAGGGGTACAATGAGCAGTTCTTC.

The V gene is TRBV19, the J gene TRBJ1-1; maybe TRBD1 (6 bases). The V and J ends lost 4 bases and 2 bases respectively, with 14 bases between them. This CDR3 has 15 amino acids. Germline CDR1 is LNHDA and CDR2 is SQIVND (reference sequence). Here the CDR3 reads CASSTTGITNTEAFF. DNA of the CDR3: TGTGCCAGTAGTACCACAGGGATTACAAACACTGAAGCTTTCTTT.

V and J are TRBV28 and TRBJ2-4; TRBD1 matches 11 bases. With V trimmed by 7 bases and J by 7 bases, 9 bases remained unmatched. CDR1 and CDR2 (germline): MDHEN, SYDVKM. The CDR3 loop spans 15 amino acids. The CDR3 reads CASTVGGQGDNIQYF. CDR3 coding DNA: TGTGCCAGCACCGTCGGGGGACAGGGGGACAACATTCAGTACTTC.

The chain joins TRBV27 to TRBJ2-1; D may be TRBD1 (6 bases). Trimming stripped 11 bases from V and 4 bases from J, with 21 bases between. The CDR3 runs 15 residues. The germline V gene has CDR1 MNHEY and CDR2 SMNVEV (reference sequence). In nucleotides, the CDR3 is TGTGCCTCCCGGAAGGGGGACATCTTATACAATGAGCAGTTCTTC. Amino acid sequence: CASRKGDILYNEQFF.

The chain employs TRBV4-1 and TRBJ2-3; 9 nucleotides agree with TRBD2. Trimming at V came to 3 bases and at J to 1 base, leaving 5 bases not matched to a gene. The germline gives CDR1 MGHRA, CDR2 YSYEKL. This CDR3 has 16 residues. The CDR3 sequence is CASSHPGGGGTDTQYF. CDR3 coding DNA: TGCGCCAGCAGCCATCCTGGCGGGGGGGGCACAGATACGCAGTATTTT.

V is TRBV12-3 or TRBV12-4 and J is TRBJ1-1; D remains ambiguous. The CDR3 spans 13 residues. V lost 3 bases and J lost 8, with 13 bases in between. CDR3 loop: CASSFLERKEAFF. In DNA, the CDR3 is TGTGCCAGCAGTTTCCTAGAACGCAAGGAAGCTTTCTTT.

The chain employs TRBV30 and TRBJ1-6; D gene ambiguous. Trimming removed 8 bases at V and 7 bases at J, with 24 bases between. The germline V gene encodes CDR1 GTSNPN and CDR2 SVGIG (reference sequence). The CDR3 is 16 residues long. CDR3 sequence reads: CALTGEGRTLNSPLHF. The CDR3 DNA reads as TGTGCCCTCACCGGGGAAGGGAGAACCTTGAATTCACCCCTCCACTTT. The full variable domain, completed using reference TRBV30 and TRBJ1-6, is SQTIHQWPATLVQPVGSPLSLECTVEGTSNPNLYWYRQAAGRGLQLLFYSVGIGQISSEVPQNLSASRPQDRQFILSSKKLLLSDSGFYLCALTGEGRTLNSPLHFGNGTRLTVT.

V is TRBV6-6 and J is TRBJ2-2; D gene unclear. The CDR3 has 13 residues. Germline V CDR1 and CDR2: MNHNY, SVGAGI (reference sequence). V lost 5 bases and J 6 bases, leaving 10 bases between the germline ends. The CDR3 here is CASSLGSPGELFF. DNA of the CDR3: TGTGCCAGCAGTCTCGGGTCCCCCGGGGAGCTGTTTTTT.

The CDR3 is CASSPDTEAVGTIYF. CDR3 in DNA: TGTGCCAGCAGCCCCGACACAGAAGCGGTTGGCACCATATATTTT. This chain joins TRBV7-2 and TRBJ1-3, with D uncertain. The CDR3 sequence is 15 residues long. Germline lookup yields CDR1 SGHTA and CDR2 FQGNSA. The V end was cut by 5 bases, the J end by 9 bases, with 20 bases between.

The chain carries TRBV28 and TRBJ2-2, with 7 bases aligning to TRBD1. The CDR3 sequence is 15 residues long. Germline trimming cut 6 bases from V and 3 bases from J; bases unmatched to any gene: 7. CDR1 is MDHEN, CDR2 SYDVKM, per germline. The CDR3 loop is CASSLDRVDTGELFF. The CDR3 nucleotides read TGTGCCAGCAGCCTCGACAGGGTGGACACCGGGGAGCTGTTTTTT.

The V call is TRBV15, the J call TRBJ1-2; unclear D gene. The CDR3 runs to 14 residues. The germline V gene has CDR1 LNHNV and CDR2 YYDKDF (reference sequence). V lost 4 bases and J lost 4, with 13 bases in between. This CDR3 reads CATSMRLPPYGYTF. CDR3 nucleotides: TGTGCCACCAGCATGCGCCTTCCCCCCTATGGCTACACCTTC. The whole variable domain, remainder taken from reference TRBV15 and TRBJ1-2, is DAMVIQNPRYQVTQFGKPVTLSCSQTLNHNVMYWYQQKSSQAPKLLFHYYDKDFNNEADTPDNFQSRRPNTSFCFLDIRSPGLGDTAMYLCATSMRLPPYGYTFGSGTRLTVV.

The V call is TRBV7-3, the J call TRBJ2-3, with TRBD2 matching 9 bases. The V segment lost 2 bases and the J segment 6 bases; nucleotides outside the gene matches: 12. Germline V gene data show CDR1 as SGHTA and CDR2 as FQGTGA. The CDR3 is made up of 17 amino acids. CDR3 in DNA: TGTGCCAGCAGCTTAGGCGGCGGGGGGGCCCTGGGTGATACGCAGTATTTT. It translates to CASSLGGGGALGDTQYF.

Note on this clone: Germline is not matched at one junction end, which may reflect a read error. J is TRBJ1-1 and V is TRBV5-1; D is possibly TRBD1 (6 bases). Germline loops: CDR1 SGHRS, CDR2 YFSETQ. The CDR3 has 12 amino acids. This chain's CDR3 is CASTSAQGQAFF. CDR3 DNA sequence: TGCGCCAGCACCTCAGCTCAGGGACAAGCTTTTTTT.